The entry that follows covers one T cell receptor beta chain sequence. Its antigen is not known. V lost 0 bases to trimming and J lost 5 bases; unmatched junction nucleotides: 2. From germline, CDR1 is SGHRS and CDR2 YFSETQ. This CDR3 is built from 14 residues. This record belongs to a study of cytomegalovirus exposure and HLA in healthy donors. Notes on the study in general: Among TCR beta chains, those listed as cytomegalovirus-associated numbered around 160. In vitro checks showed that a few CMV-associated chains really do target CMV antigens. Some highly shared sequence variants likely arose as a pipeline artifact.

The study ran its PCR with 60 Vbeta and 13 Jbeta primers. Generated by immunoSEQ multiplex PCR, the TCRdb table keeps only in-frame clones and is missing some. The table has tens of thousands of clones, approximately 74% seen once; the top ten hold approximately 21%. The V call is TRBV5-1, the J call TRBJ2-7, with 10 positions matching TRBD2. The source of this sequence is a woman aged 25 to 45 in good health and CMV-seropositive. The sample taken for sequencing was PBMCs. The CDR3: CASSLEGTSDEQYF. Written as DNA, the CDR3 is TGCGCCAGCAGCTTGGAGGGGACTAGCGACGAGCAGTACTTC.